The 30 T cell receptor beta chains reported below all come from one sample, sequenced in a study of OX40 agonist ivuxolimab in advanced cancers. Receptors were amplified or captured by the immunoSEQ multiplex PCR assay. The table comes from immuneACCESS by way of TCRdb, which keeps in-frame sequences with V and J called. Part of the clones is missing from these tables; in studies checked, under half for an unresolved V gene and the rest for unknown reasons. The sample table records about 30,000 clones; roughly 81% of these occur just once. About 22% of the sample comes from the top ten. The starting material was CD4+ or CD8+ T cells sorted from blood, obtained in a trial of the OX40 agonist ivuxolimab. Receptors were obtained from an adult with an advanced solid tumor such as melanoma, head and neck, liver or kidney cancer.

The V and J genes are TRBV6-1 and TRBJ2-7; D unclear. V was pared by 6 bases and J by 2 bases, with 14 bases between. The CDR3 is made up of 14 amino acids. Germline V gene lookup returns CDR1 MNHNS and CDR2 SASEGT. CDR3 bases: TGTGCCAGCAGAGTTCCGGGCTACACCTACGAGCAGTACTTC. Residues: CASRVPGYTYEQYF.

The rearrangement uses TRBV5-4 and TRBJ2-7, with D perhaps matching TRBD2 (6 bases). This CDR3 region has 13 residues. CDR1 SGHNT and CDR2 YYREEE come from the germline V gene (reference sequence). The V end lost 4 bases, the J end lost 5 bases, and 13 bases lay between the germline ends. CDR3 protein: CASSPGTRHEQYF. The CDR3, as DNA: TGTGCCAGCAGCCCCGGGACTCGCCACGAGCAGTACTTC.

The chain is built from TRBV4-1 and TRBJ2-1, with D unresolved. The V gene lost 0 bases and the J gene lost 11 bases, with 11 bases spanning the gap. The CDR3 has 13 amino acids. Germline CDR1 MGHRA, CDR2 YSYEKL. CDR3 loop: CASSQEPAQKQFF. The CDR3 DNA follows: TGCGCCAGCAGCCAAGAACCGGCCCAGAAGCAGTTCTTC.

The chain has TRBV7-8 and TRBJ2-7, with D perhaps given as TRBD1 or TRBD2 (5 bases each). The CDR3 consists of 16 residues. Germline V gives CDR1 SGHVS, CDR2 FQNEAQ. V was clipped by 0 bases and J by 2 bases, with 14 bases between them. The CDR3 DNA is TGTGCCAGCAGCTTAGCGGGGGACGGAGCCACCTACGAGCAGTACTTC. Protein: CASSLAGDGATYEQYF. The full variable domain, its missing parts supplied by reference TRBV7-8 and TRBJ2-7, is GAGVSQSPRYKVAKRGQDVALRCDPISGHVSLFWYQQALGQGPEFLTYFQNEAQLDKSGLPSDRFFAERPEGSVSTLKIQRTQQEDSAVYLCASSLAGDGATYEQYFGPGTRLTVT.

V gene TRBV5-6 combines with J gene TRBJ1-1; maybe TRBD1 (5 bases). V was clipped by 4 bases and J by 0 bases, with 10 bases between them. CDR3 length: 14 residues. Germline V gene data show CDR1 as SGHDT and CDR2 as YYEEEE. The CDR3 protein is CASSRQLMNTEAFF. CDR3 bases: TGTGCCAGCAGCCGACAGCTTATGAACACTGAAGCTTTCTTT.

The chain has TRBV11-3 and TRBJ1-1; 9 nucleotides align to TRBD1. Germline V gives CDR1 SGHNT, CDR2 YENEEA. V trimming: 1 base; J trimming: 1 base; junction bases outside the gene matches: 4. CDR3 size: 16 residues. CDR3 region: CASSLAGTGKNTEAFF. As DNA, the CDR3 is TGTGCCAGCAGCTTAGCTGGGACAGGGAAGAACACTGAAGCTTTCTTT.

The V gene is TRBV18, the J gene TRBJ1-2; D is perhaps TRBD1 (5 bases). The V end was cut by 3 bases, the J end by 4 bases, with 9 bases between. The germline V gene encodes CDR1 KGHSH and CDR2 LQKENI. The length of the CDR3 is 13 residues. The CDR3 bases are TGTGCCAGCTCACCGGAGGGGTCCTATGGCTACACCTTC. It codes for CASSPEGSYGYTF.

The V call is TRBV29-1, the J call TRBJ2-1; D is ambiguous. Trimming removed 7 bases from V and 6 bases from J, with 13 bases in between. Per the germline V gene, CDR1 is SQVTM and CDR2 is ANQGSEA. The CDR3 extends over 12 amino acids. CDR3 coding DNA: TGCAGCGGATACGACTCACGCAATGAGCAGTTCTTC. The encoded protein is CSGYDSRNEQFF.

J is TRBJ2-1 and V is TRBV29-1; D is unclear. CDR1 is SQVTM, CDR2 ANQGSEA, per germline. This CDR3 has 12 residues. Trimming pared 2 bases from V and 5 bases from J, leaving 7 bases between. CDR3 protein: CSVERLNNEQFF. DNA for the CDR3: TGCAGCGTTGAAAGGCTAAACAATGAGCAGTTCTTC.

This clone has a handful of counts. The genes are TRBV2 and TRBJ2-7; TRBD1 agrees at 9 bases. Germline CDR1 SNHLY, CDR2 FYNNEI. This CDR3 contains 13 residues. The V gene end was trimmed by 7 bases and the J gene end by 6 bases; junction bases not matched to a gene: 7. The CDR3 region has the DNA TGTGCCAGCACCGTCGGACAGGGGCTCGAGCAGTACTTC. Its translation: CASTVGQGLEQYF.

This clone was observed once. DNA for the CDR3: TGTGCCAGCAGCTTAGTGGCTATGGGGTGGAGGACAGATACGCAGTATTTT. Its translation: CASSLVAMGWRTDTQYF. The rearrangement uses TRBV11-2 and TRBJ2-3; D perhaps matches TRBD2 (5 bases). Trimming pared 1 base from V and 3 bases from J, leaving 17 bases between. CDR3 length: 17 residues. From germline, CDR1 is SGHAT and CDR2 FQNNGV.

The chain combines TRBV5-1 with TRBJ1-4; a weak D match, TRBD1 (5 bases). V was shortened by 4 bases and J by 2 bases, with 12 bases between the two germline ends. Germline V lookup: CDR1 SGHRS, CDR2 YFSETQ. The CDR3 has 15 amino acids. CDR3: CASSPSWGTNEKLFF. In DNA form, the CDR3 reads TGCGCCAGCAGCCCGAGCTGGGGGACTAATGAAAAACTGTTTTTT.

This chain's CDR3 is CASSFTGNGNTIYF. DNA of the CDR3: TGTGCCAGCAGCTTCACAGGGAACGGAAACACCATATATTTT. The chain uses TRBV5-4 and TRBJ1-3, with a weak D call TRBD1 (6 bases). Trimming removed 2 bases from V and 4 bases from J, with 10 bases in between. This CDR3 is built from 14 residues. CDR1 and CDR2 (germline): SGHNT, YYREEE (reference sequence). The whole variable domain, filled in from reference TRBV5-4 and TRBJ1-3, reads ETGVTQSPTHLIKTRGQQVTLRCSSQSGHNTVSWYQQALGQGPQFIFQYYREEENGRGNFPPRFSGLQFPNYSSELNVNALELDDSALYLCASSFTGNGNTIYFGEGSWLTVV.

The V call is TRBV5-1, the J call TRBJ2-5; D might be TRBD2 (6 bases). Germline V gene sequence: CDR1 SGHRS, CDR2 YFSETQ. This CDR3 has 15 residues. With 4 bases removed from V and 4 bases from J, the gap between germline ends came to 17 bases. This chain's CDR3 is CASSPGDRVGETQYF. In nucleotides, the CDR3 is TGCGCCAGCAGCCCGGGAGATCGGGTCGGAGAGACCCAGTACTTC.

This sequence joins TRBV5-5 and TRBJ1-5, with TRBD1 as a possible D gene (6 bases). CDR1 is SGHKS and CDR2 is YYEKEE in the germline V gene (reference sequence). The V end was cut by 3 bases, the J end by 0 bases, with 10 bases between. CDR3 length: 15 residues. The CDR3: CASSSGQTSNQPQHF. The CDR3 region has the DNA TGTGCCAGCAGCTCCGGACAGACTAGCAATCAGCCCCAGCATTTT.

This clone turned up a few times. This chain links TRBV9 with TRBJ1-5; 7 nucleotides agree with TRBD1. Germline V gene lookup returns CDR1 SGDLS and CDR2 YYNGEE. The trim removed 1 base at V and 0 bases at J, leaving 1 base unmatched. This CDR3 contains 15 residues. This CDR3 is CASSVTGDSNQPQHF. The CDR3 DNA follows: TGTGCCAGCAGCGTAACAGGGGATAGCAATCAGCCCCAGCATTTT.

CDR3 protein: CASSLAVGMNTEAFF. The CDR3 DNA reads as TGTGCCAGCAGCTTAGCCGTGGGGATGAACACTGAAGCTTTCTTT. This chain uses TRBV11-2 with TRBJ1-1; unclear D gene. With 1 base removed from V and 0 bases from J, the gap between germline ends came to 9 bases. This CDR3 has 15 residues. Looked up from germline, CDR1 is SGHAT and CDR2 is FQNNGV.

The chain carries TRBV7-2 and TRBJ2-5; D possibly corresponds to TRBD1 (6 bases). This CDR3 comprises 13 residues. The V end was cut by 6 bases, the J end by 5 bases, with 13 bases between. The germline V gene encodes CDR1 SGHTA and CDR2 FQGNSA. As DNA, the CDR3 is TGTGCCAGCAGTTTCAGGGGTTCCGAGACCCAGTACTTC. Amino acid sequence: CASSFRGSETQYF.

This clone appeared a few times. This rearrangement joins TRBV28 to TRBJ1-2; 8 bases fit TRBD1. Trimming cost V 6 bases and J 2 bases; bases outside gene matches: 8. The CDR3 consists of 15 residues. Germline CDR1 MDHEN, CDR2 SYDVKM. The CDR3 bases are TGTGCCAGCAGCCGCCCAGGGGGCGGGAACTATGGCTACACCTTC. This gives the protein CASSRPGGGNYGYTF.

The CDR3 here is CASSFGPAPVSYEQYF. The CDR3 DNA reads as TGTGCCAGCAGCTTCGGACCAGCCCCAGTCTCCTACGAGCAGTACTTC. The V and J genes are TRBV5-4 and TRBJ2-7, with D unresolved. V gave up 2 bases and J gave up 0 bases, with 15 bases separating them. The germline CDR1 and CDR2 sequences are SGHNT and YYREEE (reference sequence). The CDR3 runs 16 residues.

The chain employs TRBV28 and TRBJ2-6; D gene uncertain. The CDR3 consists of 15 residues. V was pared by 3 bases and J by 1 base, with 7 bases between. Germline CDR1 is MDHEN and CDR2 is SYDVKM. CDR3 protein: CASSFAISGANVLTF. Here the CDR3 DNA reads TGTGCCAGCAGTTTTGCGATTTCTGGGGCCAACGTCCTGACTTTC. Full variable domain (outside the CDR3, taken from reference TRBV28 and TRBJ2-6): DVKVTQSSRYLVKRTGEKVFLECVQDMDHENMFWYRQDPGLGLRLIYFSYDVKMKEKGDIPEGYSVSREKKERFSLILESASTNQTSMYLCASSFAISGANVLTFGAGSRLTVL.

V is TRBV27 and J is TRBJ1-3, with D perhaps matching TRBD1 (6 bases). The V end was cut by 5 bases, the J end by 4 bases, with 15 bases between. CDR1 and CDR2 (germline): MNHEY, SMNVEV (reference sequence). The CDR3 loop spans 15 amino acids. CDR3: CASSPQGSSGNTIYF. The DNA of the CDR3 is TGTGCCAGCAGTCCACAGGGTTCTTCCGGAAACACCATATATTTT.

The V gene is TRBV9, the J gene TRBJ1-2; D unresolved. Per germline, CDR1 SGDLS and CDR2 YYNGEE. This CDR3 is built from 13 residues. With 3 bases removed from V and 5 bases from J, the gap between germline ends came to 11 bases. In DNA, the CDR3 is TGTGCCAGCAGCGCGAGGCATGGGTATGGCTACACCTTC. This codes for CASSARHGYGYTF.

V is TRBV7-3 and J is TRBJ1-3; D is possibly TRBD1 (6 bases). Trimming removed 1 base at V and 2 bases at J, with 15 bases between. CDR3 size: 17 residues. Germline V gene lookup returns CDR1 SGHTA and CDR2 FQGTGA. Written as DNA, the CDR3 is TGTGCCAGCAGCTTAAGTGCGCAGGGGTCTCCTGGAAACACCATATATTTT. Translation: CASSLSAQGSPGNTIYF.

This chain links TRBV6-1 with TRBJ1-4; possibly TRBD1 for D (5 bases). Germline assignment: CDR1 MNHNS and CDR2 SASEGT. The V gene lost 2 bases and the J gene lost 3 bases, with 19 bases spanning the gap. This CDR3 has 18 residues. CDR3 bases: TGTGCCAGCAGTGAACAGGTCCGGAGGACACCTTCTAATGAAAAACTGTTTTTT. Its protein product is CASSEQVRRTPSNEKLFF.

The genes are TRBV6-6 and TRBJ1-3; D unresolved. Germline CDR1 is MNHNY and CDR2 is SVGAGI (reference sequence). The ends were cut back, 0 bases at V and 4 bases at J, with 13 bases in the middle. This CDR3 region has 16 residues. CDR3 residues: CASSYSQPIGGNTIYF. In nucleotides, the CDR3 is TGTGCCAGCAGTTACTCCCAGCCAATCGGAGGAAACACCATATATTTT.

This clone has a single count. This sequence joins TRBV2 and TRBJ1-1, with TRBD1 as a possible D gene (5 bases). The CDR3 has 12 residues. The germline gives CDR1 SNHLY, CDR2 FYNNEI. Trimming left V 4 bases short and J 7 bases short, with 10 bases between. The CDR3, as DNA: TGTGCCAGCAGTGGGGACCGAGTTGAAGCTTTCTTT. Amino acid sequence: CASSGDRVEAFF. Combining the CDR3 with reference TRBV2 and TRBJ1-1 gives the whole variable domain EPEVTQTPSHQVTQMGQEVILRCVPISNHLYFYWYRQILGQKVEFLVSFYNNEISEKSEIFDDQFSVERPDGSNFTLKIRSTKLEDSAMYFCASSGDRVEAFFGQGTRLTVV.

The CDR3 DNA is TGTGCCAGCAGCTTAGGGGGGTTCGAGGCTAATGAAAAACTGTTTTTT. It yields the protein CASSLGGFEANEKLFF. The chain has TRBV7-9 and TRBJ1-4, with TRBD1 as a possible D gene (5 bases). The CDR3 spans 16 residues. Germline V gene lookup returns CDR1 SEHNR and CDR2 FQNEAQ (reference sequence). Trimming took 1 base from V and 3 from J, leaving 12 bases between them.

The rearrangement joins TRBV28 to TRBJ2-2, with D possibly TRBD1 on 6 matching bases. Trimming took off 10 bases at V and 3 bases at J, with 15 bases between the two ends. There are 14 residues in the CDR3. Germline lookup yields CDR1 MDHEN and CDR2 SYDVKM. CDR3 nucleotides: TGTGCCACCCAGAGCGGACAGTACACCGGGGAGCTGTTTTTT. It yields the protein CATQSGQYTGELFF.

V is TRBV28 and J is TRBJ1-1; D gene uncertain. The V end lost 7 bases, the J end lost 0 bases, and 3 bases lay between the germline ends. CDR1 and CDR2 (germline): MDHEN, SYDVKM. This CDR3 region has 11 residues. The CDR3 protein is CASIMNTEAFF. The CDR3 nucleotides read TGTGCCAGCATTATGAACACTGAAGCTTTCTTT.